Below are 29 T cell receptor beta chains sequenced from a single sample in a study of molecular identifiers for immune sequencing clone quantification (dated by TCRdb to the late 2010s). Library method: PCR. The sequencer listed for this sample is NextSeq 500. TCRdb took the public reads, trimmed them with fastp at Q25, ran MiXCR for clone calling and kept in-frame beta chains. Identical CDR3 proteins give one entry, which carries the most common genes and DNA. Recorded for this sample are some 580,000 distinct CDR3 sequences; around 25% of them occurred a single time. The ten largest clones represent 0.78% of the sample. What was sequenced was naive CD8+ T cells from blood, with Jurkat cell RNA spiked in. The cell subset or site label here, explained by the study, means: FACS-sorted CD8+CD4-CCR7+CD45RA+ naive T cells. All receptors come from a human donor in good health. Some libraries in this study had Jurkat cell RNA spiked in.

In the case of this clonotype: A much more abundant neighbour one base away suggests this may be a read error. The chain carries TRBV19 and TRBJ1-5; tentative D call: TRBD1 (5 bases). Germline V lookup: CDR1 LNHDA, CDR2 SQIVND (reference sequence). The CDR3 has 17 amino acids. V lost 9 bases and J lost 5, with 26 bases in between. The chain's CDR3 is CASLPPPGPGEDQPQHF. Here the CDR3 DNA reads TGTGCCAGCTTACCTCCCCCGGGACCTGGGGAGGATCAGCCCCAGCATTTT. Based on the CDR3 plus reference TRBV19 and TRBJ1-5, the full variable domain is DGGITQSPKYLFRKEGQNVTLSCEQNLNHDAMYWYRQDPGQGLRLIYYSQIVNDFQKGDIAEGYSVSREKKESFPLTVTSAQKNPTAFYLCASLPPPGPGEDQPQHFGDGTRLSIL.

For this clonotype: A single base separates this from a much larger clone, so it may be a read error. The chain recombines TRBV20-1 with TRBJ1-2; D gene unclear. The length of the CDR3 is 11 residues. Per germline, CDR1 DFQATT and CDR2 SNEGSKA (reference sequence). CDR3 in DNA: TGCAGTGCTAGAGAGGACTATGGCTGCACCTTC. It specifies CSAREDYGCTF.

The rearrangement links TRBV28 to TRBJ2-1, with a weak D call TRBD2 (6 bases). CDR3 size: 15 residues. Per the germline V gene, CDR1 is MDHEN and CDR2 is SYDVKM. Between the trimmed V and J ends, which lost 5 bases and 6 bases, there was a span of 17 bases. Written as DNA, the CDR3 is TGTGCCAGCAGTGGGGACGGAGGGCCGACCAATGAGCAGTTCTTC. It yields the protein CASSGDGGPTNEQFF.

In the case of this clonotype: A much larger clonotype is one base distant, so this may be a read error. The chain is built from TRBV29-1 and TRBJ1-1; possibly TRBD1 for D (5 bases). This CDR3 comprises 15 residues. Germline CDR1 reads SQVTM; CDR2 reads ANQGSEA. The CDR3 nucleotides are TGCAGCGTTGAAAGCAAGATTTGGGGGAACACTGAAGATTTCTTT. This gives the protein CSVESKIWGNTEDFF.

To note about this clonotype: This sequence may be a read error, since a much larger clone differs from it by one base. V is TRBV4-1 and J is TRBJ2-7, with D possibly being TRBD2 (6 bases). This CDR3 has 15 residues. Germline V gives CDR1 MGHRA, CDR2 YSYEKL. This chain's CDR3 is CASGQDPSEYYEQYF. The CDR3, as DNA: TGCGCCAGCGGCCAAGATCCTAGCGAGTACTACGAGCAGTACTTC.

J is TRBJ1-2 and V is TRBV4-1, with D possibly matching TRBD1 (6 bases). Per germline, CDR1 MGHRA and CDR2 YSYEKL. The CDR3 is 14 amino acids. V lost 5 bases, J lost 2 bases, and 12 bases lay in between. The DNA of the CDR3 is TGCGCCAGCAGCGAGTCAGGGGAGAACTATGGCTACACCTTC. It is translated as CASSESGENYGYTF.

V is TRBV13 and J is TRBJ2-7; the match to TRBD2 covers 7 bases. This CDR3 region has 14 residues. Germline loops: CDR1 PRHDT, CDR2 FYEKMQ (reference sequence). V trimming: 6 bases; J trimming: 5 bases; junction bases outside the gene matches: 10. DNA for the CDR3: TGTGCCAGCAGACCCGGGACTACATACGACGAGCAGTACTTC. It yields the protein CASRPGTTYDEQYF.

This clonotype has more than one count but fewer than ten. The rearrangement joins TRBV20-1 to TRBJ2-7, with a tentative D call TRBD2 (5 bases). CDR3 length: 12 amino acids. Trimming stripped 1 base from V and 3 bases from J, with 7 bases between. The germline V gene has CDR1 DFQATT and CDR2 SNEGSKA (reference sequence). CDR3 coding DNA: TGCAGTGCTAGAGCCGGGAACTACGAGCAGTACTTC. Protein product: CSARAGNYEQYF.

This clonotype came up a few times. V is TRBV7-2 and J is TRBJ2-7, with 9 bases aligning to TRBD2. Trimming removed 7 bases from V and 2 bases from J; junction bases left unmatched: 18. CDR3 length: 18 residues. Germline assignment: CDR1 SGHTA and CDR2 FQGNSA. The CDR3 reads CASTTTDPGLAGPYEQYF. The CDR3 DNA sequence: TGTGCCAGCACCACTACCGACCCGGGGCTAGCGGGACCCTACGAGCAGTACTTC.

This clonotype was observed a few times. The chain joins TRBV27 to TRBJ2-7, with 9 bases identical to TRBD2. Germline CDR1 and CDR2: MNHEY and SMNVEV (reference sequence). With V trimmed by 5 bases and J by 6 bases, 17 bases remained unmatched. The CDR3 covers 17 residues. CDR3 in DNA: TGTGCCAGCAGTGGACCAAACCTAGCGGGATCGGCCCCCGAGCAGTACTTC. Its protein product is CASSGPNLAGSAPEQYF.

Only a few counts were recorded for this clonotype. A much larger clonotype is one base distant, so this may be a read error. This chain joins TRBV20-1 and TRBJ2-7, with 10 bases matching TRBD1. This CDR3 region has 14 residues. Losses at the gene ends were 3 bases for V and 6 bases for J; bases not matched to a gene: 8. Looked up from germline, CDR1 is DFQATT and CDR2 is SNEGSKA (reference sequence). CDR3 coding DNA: TGCAGTGCTAGGAGACCGGGACAGGGGTTCGAGCAGTACTTC. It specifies CSARRPGQGFEQYF.

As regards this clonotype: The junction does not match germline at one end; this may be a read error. CDR3 residues: CASEWAGEQFF. Here the CDR3 DNA reads TGTGCCAGCGAATGGGCCGGGGAGCAGTTTTTT. The gene calls are TRBV12-3 or TRBV12-4 and TRBJ2-2; the D gene is possibly TRBD2 (5 bases). This CDR3 is 11 amino acids long.

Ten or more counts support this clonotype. In nucleotides, the CDR3 is TGTGCCAGCAGTCTTGGGACAGAATTCTACGAGCAGTACTTC. Translated: CASSLGTEFYEQYF. V gene TRBV12-3 or TRBV12-4 combines with J gene TRBJ2-7; 7 bases agree with TRBD1. V lost 5 bases to trimming and J lost 3 bases; unmatched junction nucleotides: 7. CDR3 length: 14 amino acids.

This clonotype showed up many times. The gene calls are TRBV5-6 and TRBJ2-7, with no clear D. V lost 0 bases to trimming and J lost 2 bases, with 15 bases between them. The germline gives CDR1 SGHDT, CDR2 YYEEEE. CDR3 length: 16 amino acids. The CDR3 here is CASSLEADAITYEQYF. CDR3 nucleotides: TGTGCCAGCAGCTTGGAAGCAGACGCTATCACCTACGAGCAGTACTTC. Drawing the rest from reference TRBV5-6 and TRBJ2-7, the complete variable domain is DAGVTQSPTHLIKTRGQQVTLRCSPKSGHDTVSWYQQALGQGPQFIFQYYEEEERQRGNFPDRFSGHQFPNYSSELNVNALLLGDSALYLCASSLEADAITYEQYFGPGTRLTVT.

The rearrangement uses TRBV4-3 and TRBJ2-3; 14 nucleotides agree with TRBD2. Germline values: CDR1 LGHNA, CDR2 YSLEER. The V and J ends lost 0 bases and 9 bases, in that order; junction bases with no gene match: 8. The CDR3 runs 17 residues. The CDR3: CASSQDLSGLAGVTQYF. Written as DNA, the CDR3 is TGCGCCAGCAGCCAAGATCTCTCGGGACTAGCGGGAGTGACGCAGTATTTT.

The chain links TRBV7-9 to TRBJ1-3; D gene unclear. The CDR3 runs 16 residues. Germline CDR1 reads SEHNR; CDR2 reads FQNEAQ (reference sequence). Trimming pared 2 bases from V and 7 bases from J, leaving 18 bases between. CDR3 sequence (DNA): TGTGCCAGCAGCTTACTCCCGGGGAGAGTGGGCAACACCATATATTTT. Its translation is CASSLLPGRVGNTIYF.

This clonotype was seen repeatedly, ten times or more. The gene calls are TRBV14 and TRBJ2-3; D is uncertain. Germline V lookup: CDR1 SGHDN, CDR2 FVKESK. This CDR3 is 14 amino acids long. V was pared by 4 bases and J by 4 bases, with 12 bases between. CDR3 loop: CASSPPSTSDTQYF. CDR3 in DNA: TGTGCCAGCAGCCCCCCCTCCACTTCAGATACGCAGTATTTT.

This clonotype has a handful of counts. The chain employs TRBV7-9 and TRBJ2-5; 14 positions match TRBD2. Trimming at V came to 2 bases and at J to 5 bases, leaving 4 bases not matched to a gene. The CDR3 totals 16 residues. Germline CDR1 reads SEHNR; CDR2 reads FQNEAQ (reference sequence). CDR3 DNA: TGTGCCAGCAGCTTACCGACTAGCGGGGGGGCGGAGACCCAGTACTTC. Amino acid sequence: CASSLPTSGGAETQYF.

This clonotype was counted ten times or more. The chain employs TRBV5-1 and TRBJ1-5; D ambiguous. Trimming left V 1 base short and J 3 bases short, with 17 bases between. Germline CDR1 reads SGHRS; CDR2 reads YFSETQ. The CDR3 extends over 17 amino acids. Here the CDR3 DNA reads TGCGCCAGCAGCTTGTGGCCAAAGGACGGATTCAATCAGCCCCAGCATTTT. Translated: CASSLWPKDGFNQPQHF.

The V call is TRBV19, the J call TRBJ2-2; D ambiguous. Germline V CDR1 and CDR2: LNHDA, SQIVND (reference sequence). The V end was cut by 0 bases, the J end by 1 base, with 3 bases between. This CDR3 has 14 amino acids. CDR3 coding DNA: TGTGCCAGTAGTATAGATTTGAACACCGGGGAGCTGTTTTTT. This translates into CASSIDLNTGELFF.

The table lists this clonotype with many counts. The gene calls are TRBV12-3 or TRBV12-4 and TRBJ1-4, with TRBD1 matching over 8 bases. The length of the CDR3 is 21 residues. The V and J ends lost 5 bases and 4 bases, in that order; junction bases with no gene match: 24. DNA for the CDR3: TGTGCCAGCAGTCCGTTCCTTGGACAGGGTGGAAAACGGACGCTTAATGAAAAACTGTTTTTT. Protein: CASSPFLGQGGKRTLNEKLFF.

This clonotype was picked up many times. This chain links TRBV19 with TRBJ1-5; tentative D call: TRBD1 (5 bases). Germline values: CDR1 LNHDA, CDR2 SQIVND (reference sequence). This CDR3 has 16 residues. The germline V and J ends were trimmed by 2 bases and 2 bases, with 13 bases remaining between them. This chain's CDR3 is CASSIIGEAGNQPQHF. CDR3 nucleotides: TGTGCCAGTAGTATAATAGGGGAGGCCGGCAATCAGCCCCAGCATTTT.

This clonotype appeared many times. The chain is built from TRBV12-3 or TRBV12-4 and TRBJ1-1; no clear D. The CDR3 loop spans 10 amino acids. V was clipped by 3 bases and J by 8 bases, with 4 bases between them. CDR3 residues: CASSFSEAFF. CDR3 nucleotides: TGTGCCAGCAGTTTTTCCGAAGCTTTCTTT.

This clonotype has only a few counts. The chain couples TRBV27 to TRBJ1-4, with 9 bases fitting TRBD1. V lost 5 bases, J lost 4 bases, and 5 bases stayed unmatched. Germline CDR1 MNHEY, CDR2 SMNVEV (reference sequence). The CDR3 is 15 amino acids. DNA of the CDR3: TGTGCCAGCAGTCCAAGGACAGGGGATAATGAAAAACTGTTTTTT. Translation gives CASSPRTGDNEKLFF.

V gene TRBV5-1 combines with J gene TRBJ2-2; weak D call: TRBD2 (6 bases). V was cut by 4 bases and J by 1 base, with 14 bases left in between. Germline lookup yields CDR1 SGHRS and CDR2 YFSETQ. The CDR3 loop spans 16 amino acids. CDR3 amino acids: CASSGGTVMNTGELFF. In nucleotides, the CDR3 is TGCGCCAGCAGCGGGGGGACGGTGATGAACACCGGGGAGCTGTTTTTT. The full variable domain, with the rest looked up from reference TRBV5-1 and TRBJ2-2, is KAGVTQTPRYLIKTRGQQVTLSCSPISGHRSVSWYQQTPGQGLQFLFEYFSETQRNKGNFPGRFSGRQFSNSRSEMNVSTLELGDSALYLCASSGGTVMNTGELFFGEGSRLTVL.

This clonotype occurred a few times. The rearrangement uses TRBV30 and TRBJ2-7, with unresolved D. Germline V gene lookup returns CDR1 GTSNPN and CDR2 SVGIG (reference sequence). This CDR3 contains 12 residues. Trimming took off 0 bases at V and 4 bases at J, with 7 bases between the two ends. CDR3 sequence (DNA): TGTGCCTGGAGTGTACTAAGATACGAGCAGTACTTC. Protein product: CAWSVLRYEQYF.

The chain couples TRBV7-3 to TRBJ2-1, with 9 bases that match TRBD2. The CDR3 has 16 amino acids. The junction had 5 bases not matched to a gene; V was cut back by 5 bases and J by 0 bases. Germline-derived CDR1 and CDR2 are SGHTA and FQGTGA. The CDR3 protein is CASSALSGSSYNEQFF. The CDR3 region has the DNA TGTGCCAGCAGCGCCCTTAGCGGGAGCTCCTACAATGAGCAGTTCTTC.

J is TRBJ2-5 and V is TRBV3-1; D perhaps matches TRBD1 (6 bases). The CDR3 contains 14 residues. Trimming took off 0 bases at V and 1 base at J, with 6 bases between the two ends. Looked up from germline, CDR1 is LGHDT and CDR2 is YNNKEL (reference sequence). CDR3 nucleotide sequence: TGTGCCAGCAGCCAAGAGGACAGCCAAGAGACCCAGTACTTC. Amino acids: CASSQEDSQETQYF.

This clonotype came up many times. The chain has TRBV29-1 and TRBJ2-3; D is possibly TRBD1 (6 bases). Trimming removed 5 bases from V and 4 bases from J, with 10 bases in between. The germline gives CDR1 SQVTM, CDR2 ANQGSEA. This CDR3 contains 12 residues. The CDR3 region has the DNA TGCAGCGTTTTATGGACAGCAGATACGCAGTATTTT. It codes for CSVLWTADTQYF.